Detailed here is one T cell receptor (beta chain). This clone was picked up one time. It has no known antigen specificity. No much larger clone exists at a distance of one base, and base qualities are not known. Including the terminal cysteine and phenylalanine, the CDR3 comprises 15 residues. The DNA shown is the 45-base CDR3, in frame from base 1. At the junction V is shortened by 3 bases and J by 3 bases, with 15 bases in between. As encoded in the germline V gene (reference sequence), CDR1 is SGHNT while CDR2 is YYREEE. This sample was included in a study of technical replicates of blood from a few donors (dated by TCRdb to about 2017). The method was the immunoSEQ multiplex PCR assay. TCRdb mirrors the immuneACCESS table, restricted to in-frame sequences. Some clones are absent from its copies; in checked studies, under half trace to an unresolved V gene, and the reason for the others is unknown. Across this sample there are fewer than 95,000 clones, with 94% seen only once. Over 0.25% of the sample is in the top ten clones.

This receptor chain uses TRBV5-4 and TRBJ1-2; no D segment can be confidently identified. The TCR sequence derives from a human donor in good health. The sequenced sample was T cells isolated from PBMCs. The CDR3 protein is CASSSSYAEDYGYTF. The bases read TGTGCCAGCAGCTCGTCTTATGCAGAGGACTATGGCTACACCTTC.